The 30 T cell receptor beta chains below come from one sample, sequenced in a study of identical twins. TCRdb itself ran the 5' RACE reads through MiXCR, one entry per CDR3 protein. The sample consists of 700,000 or so distinct CDR3 sequences, 8.6% of them appearing once. These same records also appear under a second study, on yellow fever vaccine responses in identical twins.

The sequenced sample consisted of PBMCs. The receptors were sampled from a woman between 18 and 29 years old in good health.

The chain is built from TRBV12-3 or TRBV12-4 and TRBJ1-5, with TRBD1 matching 7 bases. The CDR3 consists of 17 residues. V trimming: 0 bases; J trimming: 2 bases; junction bases outside the gene matches: 7. The CDR3 DNA is TGTGCCAGCAGTTTAGCGTTGACAGGGTGGGGCAATCAGCCCCAGCATTTT. Translated: CASSLALTGWGNQPQHF.

The V gene is TRBV4-1, the J gene TRBJ2-7; weak D call: TRBD1 (6 bases). Germline CDR1 is MGHRA and CDR2 is YSYEKL. V lost 3 bases and J 3 bases, leaving 18 bases between the germline ends. This CDR3 region has 16 residues. CDR3 nucleotides: TGCGCCAGCAGCCATGACGCCGCAGGGGTGATCTACGAGCAGTACTTC. Translating it yields CASSHDAAGVIYEQYF.

The V and J genes are TRBV12-5 and TRBJ1-1; the D gene is possibly TRBD1 (5 bases). Trimming left V 6 bases short and J 1 base short, with 12 bases between. This CDR3 has 14 amino acids. Germline V CDR1 and CDR2: LGHNT, FRNRAP. In nucleotides, the CDR3 is TGTGCTAGTGGCCCAGGGATGGGGAACACTGAAGCTTTCTTT. Its protein product is CASGPGMGNTEAFF.

This clonotype turned up a few times. V usage is TRBV27 and J usage is TRBJ2-7; D is unresolved. CDR1 MNHEY and CDR2 SMNVEV come from the germline V gene (reference sequence). The CDR3 consists of 15 residues. V lost 0 bases, J lost 3 bases, and 12 bases lay in between. The CDR3 loop reads CASSLSSTHFYEQYF. CDR3 coding DNA: TGTGCCAGCAGTTTATCGTCGACCCACTTCTACGAGCAGTACTTC.

Written as DNA, the CDR3 is TGTGCCAGCAGTTTTGGTAGGTCAGGGAAACGCACAGATACGCAGTATTTT. Protein sequence: CASSFGRSGKRTDTQYF. V is TRBV12-3 or TRBV12-4 and J is TRBJ2-3; weak D call: TRBD1 (5 bases). This CDR3 comprises 17 residues. Between the trimmed V and J ends, which lost 3 bases and 1 base, there was a span of 17 bases.

J is TRBJ2-6 and V is TRBV24-1, with D unresolved. The CDR3 runs 16 residues. CDR1 KGHDR and CDR2 SFDVKD come from the germline V gene. V shed 3 bases and J shed 4 bases, with 12 bases lying between them. Here the CDR3 reads CATSDPGSEGANVLTF. In DNA, the CDR3 is TGTGCCACCAGTGATCCTGGGTCGGAAGGGGCCAACGTCCTGACTTTC.

The sample holds many counts of this clonotype. One junction end disagrees with the germline gene, perhaps due to a read error. The V and J genes are TRBV7-2 and TRBJ2-7, with 14 bases fitting TRBD2. Germline V lookup: CDR1 SGHTA, CDR2 FQGNSA. CDR3 length: 15 residues. CDR3 in DNA: TGCGCCAGCAGCTTGGGACTAGCGGGGGCCTACGAGCAGTACTTC. It specifies CASSLGLAGAYEQYF.

This clonotype was counted many times. The chain links TRBV20-1 to TRBJ2-4, with 10 bases fitting TRBD1. This CDR3 contains 20 residues. The V gene end was trimmed by 0 bases and the J gene end by 1 base; junction bases not matched to a gene: 15. Per the germline V gene, CDR1 is DFQATT and CDR2 is SNEGSKA (reference sequence). Here the CDR3 reads CSARDGRDRGGVRAKNIQYF. The CDR3 DNA follows: TGCAGTGCTAGAGATGGCCGGGACAGGGGAGGGGTACGCGCCAAAAACATTCAGTACTTC.

As regards this clonotype: Relative to the germline gene, one junction end is altered; a read error may explain this. This chain uses TRBV29-1 with TRBJ1-1, with D maybe TRBD1 (6 bases). CDR1 and CDR2 (germline): SQVTM, ANQGSEA. CDR3 size: 13 residues. Written as DNA, the CDR3 is TGCAGCGCCGAGAGAAACCGGGACACCGAAGCTTTCTTT. Translation: CSAERNRDTEAFF.

This clonotype appeared a few times. The chain links TRBV4-3 to TRBJ2-1; D gene unclear. CDR1 and CDR2 from the germline V gene are LGHNA and YSLEER. This CDR3 region has 18 residues. The V end lost 0 bases, the J end lost 4 bases, and 19 bases lay between the germline ends. The CDR3 DNA sequence: TGCGCCAGCAGCCAAGATCCGGTCGGTCCCCTTTTTTACAATGAGCAGTTCTTC. This sequence encodes CASSQDPVGPLFYNEQFF.

The chain joins TRBV2 to TRBJ2-3, with D unresolved. CDR1 SNHLY and CDR2 FYNNEI come from the germline V gene. V was shortened by 11 bases and J by 1 base, with 25 bases between the two germline ends. The CDR3 sequence is 17 residues long. Here the CDR3 DNA reads TGTGCCTTCAGTTTCGACTCCTCCTGGGCCGGCACAGATACGCAGTATTTT. Its translation: CAFSFDSSWAGTDTQYF.

V gene TRBV4-3 combines with J gene TRBJ2-2, with a possible D match to TRBD1 (6 bases). V was cut by 0 bases and J by 5 bases, with 13 bases left in between. Germline V gene lookup returns CDR1 LGHNA and CDR2 YSLEER. This CDR3 is built from 16 residues. CDR3 bases: TGCGCCAGCAGCCAAGACCCCGGACAGTCTACCGGGGAGCTGTTTTTT. This sequence encodes CASSQDPGQSTGELFF.

This clonotype was observed at least ten times. The chain couples TRBV5-4 to TRBJ1-5; the D gene is possibly TRBD1 (5 bases). The CDR3 runs 19 residues. Germline loops: CDR1 SGHNT, CDR2 YYREEE (reference sequence). The V gene lost 0 bases and the J gene lost 1 base, with 20 bases spanning the gap. CDR3 sequence reads: CASSLVGDGFPRSNQPQHF. For the CDR3, the DNA is TGTGCCAGCAGCTTGGTGGGGGACGGGTTCCCTCGGAGCAATCAGCCCCAGCATTTT.

V usage is TRBV4-1 and J usage is TRBJ2-1; D not certain. Germline V gene sequence: CDR1 MGHRA, CDR2 YSYEKL. Trimming removed 0 bases at V and 0 bases at J, with 9 bases between. The CDR3 is made up of 16 amino acids. CDR3 bases: TGCGCCAGCAGCCAAGACCCGTCGAGCTCCTACAATGAGCAGTTCTTC. The encoded protein is CASSQDPSSSYNEQFF.

This clonotype has a count of ten or more. The chain employs TRBV20-1 and TRBJ2-7; 7 bases map to TRBD2. The CDR3 extends over 14 amino acids. The V gene's germline CDR1 is DFQATT and CDR2 SNEGSKA (reference sequence). Germline trimming cut 0 bases from V and 6 bases from J; bases unmatched to any gene: 8. The CDR3 bases are TGCAGTGCTAGAGAGCGGGAGTATAATCGCGAGCAGTACTTC. Translation gives CSAREREYNREQYF.

This clonotype was found a few times. This chain uses TRBV29-1 with TRBJ1-2; D remains ambiguous. V gave up 4 bases and J gave up 4 bases, with 7 bases separating them. The V gene's germline CDR1 is SQVTM and CDR2 ANQGSEA. The CDR3 totals 11 residues. CDR3 residues: CSVVEGYGYTF. In DNA form, the CDR3 reads TGCAGCGTTGTAGAGGGCTATGGCTACACCTTC.

This clonotype came up a few times. V is TRBV29-1 and J is TRBJ1-1; D unresolved. Germline CDR1 and CDR2: SQVTM and ANQGSEA. The CDR3 covers 12 residues. The V end was cut by 2 bases, the J end by 5 bases, with 9 bases between. The CDR3 region is CSVEWGGTEAFF. The CDR3 nucleotides read TGCAGCGTTGAATGGGGTGGGACTGAAGCTTTCTTT.

This clonotype was observed a few times. The rearrangement uses TRBV29-1 and TRBJ1-1; no definite D call. V lost 6 bases to trimming and J lost 5 bases, with 16 bases between them. Germline V lookup: CDR1 SQVTM, CDR2 ANQGSEA. The CDR3 is 13 amino acids. The CDR3 DNA is TGCAGCGTCCACATAACCCCTGGGACTGAAGCTTTCTTT. Translation gives CSVHITPGTEAFF.

This clonotype was counted only a few times. V and J are TRBV20-1 and TRBJ2-3; unclear D gene. In germline, CDR1 is DFQATT, CDR2 SNEGSKA (reference sequence). V was cut by 4 bases and J by 2 bases, with 4 bases left in between. The CDR3 runs to 11 residues. The CDR3 spells CSAKLTDTQYF. CDR3 nucleotides: TGCAGTGCTAAACTCACAGATACGCAGTATTTT.

This clonotype was counted a few times. The junction shows a germline mismatch at one end, possibly a read error. The chain has TRBV29-1 and TRBJ2-2; 9 bases line up with TRBD2. The CDR3 has 15 residues. The germline V gene has CDR1 SQVTM and CDR2 ANQGSEA. CDR3 amino acids: CSVEAGSGGYGELFF. DNA for the CDR3: TGCAGCGTGGAAGCCGGTAGCGGGGGTTACGGGGAGCTGTTTTTT.

This clonotype was seen more than once but under ten times. The chain uses TRBV28 and TRBJ1-5; 8 nucleotides align to TRBD1. Germline values: CDR1 MDHEN, CDR2 SYDVKM. This CDR3 comprises 19 residues. Trimming removed 5 bases from V and 1 base from J; junction bases left unmatched: 16. The CDR3 DNA follows: TGTGCCAGCAGTCCCTACCCCCGCAGGGGGCAGAGAAGCAATCAGCCCCAGCATTTT. Translation: CASSPYPRRGQRSNQPQHF.

This clonotype was observed many times. V gene TRBV3-1 combines with J gene TRBJ2-1, with D perhaps matching TRBD2 (6 bases). V was clipped by 1 base and J by 2 bases, with 9 bases between them. CDR1 and CDR2 (germline): LGHDT, YNNKEL (reference sequence). The CDR3 runs to 15 residues. CDR3 in DNA: TGTGCCAGCAGCCAAGGGATAGCGGCCTACAATGAGCAGTTCTTC. Amino acid sequence: CASSQGIAAYNEQFF.

Ten or more counts support this clonotype. This chain uses TRBV14 with TRBJ2-2, with D possibly being TRBD1 (5 bases). The CDR3 is 16 residues long. Trimming pared 0 bases from V and 1 base from J, leaving 9 bases between. Germline CDR1 is SGHDN and CDR2 is FVKESK. CDR3 loop: CASSQDGRVNTGELFF. The CDR3 region has the DNA TGTGCCAGCAGCCAAGACGGCAGGGTGAACACCGGGGAGCTGTTTTTT.

This clonotype was seen only once. The V call is TRBV5-6, the J call TRBJ2-1; D is perhaps TRBD2 (5 bases). V dropped 8 bases and J dropped 4 bases, with 22 bases sitting between them. This CDR3 is 16 amino acids long. The germline V gene has CDR1 SGHDT and CDR2 YYEEEE. CDR3 loop: CARSPGILSWYNEQFF. Written as DNA, the CDR3 is TGTGCCAGGAGCCCCGGGATCCTGAGCTGGTACAATGAGCAGTTCTTC.

The sample holds many counts of this clonotype. This chain connects TRBV5-5 to TRBJ2-7, with D tentatively TRBD1 or TRBD2 (6 bases each). The CDR3 is made up of 15 amino acids. Trimming pared 0 bases from V and 1 base from J, leaving 11 bases between. CDR1 is SGHKS and CDR2 is YYEKEE in the germline V gene (reference sequence). Here the CDR3 reads CASSLGGARSYEQYF. CDR3 coding DNA: TGTGCCAGCAGCTTGGGGGGGGCGCGTTCCTACGAGCAGTACTTC.

This clonotype was picked up a small number of times. This chain uses TRBV7-8 with TRBJ2-7; TRBD1 is a possible D gene (6 bases). Trimming removed 1 base at V and 5 bases at J, with 18 bases between. The CDR3 consists of 16 residues. In germline, CDR1 is SGHVS, CDR2 FQNEAQ. The CDR3 loop is CASSLVPGGRGDEQYF. Here the CDR3 DNA reads TGTGCCAGCAGCTTAGTGCCCGGTGGCAGGGGAGACGAGCAGTACTTC. Drawing the rest from reference TRBV7-8 and TRBJ2-7, the complete variable domain is GAGVSQSPRYKVAKRGQDVALRCDPISGHVSLFWYQQALGQGPEFLTYFQNEAQLDKSGLPSDRFFAERPEGSVSTLKIQRTQQEDSAVYLCASSLVPGGRGDEQYFGPGTRLTVT.

This clonotype appeared a single time. One base away lies a much larger clone, so this may be a sequencing read error. The rearrangement uses TRBV14 and TRBJ2-2, with TRBD2 matching over 7 bases. The CDR3 loop spans 15 amino acids. Germline CDR1 and CDR2: SGHDN and FVKESK. The CDR3 bases are TGTGCCAGCAGCCAGACAGCGGGAAACACCGGGGAGCTGCTTTTT. It yields the protein CASSQTAGNTGELLF. The full variable domain, completed using reference TRBV14 and TRBJ2-2, is EAGVTQFPSHSVIEKGQTVTLRCDPISGHDNLYWYRRVMGKEIKFLLHFVKESKQDESGMPNNRFLAERTGGTYSTLKVQPAELEDSGVYFCASSQTAGNTGELLFGEGSRLTVL.

This chain connects TRBV15 to TRBJ2-7, with D tentatively TRBD2 (6 bases). Germline assignment: CDR1 LNHNV and CDR2 YYDKDF (reference sequence). V shed 7 bases and J shed 0 bases, with 16 bases lying between them. The CDR3 loop spans 15 amino acids. The CDR3 here is CATTDSGGVSYEQYF. The CDR3, as DNA: TGTGCCACCACCGACTCTGGAGGGGTCTCCTACGAGCAGTACTTC. The full variable domain, rest sourced from reference TRBV15 and TRBJ2-7, is DAMVIQNPRYQVTQFGKPVTLSCSQTLNHNVMYWYQQKSSQAPKLLFHYYDKDFNNEADTPDNFQSRRPNTSFCFLDIRSPGLGDTAMYLCATTDSGGVSYEQYFGPGTRLTVT.

This clonotype was counted ten times or more. The rearrangement links TRBV5-1 to TRBJ2-3; unclear D gene. The CDR3 has 12 amino acids. Trimming took off 0 bases at V and 8 bases at J, with 7 bases between the two ends. Germline-derived CDR1 and CDR2 are SGHRS and YFSETQ. CDR3 in DNA: TGCGCCAGCAGCTTGGACAGTTCTACGCAGTATTTT. This codes for CASSLDSSTQYF.

The chain uses TRBV12-3 or TRBV12-4 and TRBJ1-3; D not resolved. There are 12 residues in the CDR3. The V end was cut by 0 bases, the J end by 7 bases, with 4 bases between. CDR3 coding DNA: TGTGCCAGCAGTTTAGCGATCAACACCATATATTTT. Its protein product is CASSLAINTIYF.